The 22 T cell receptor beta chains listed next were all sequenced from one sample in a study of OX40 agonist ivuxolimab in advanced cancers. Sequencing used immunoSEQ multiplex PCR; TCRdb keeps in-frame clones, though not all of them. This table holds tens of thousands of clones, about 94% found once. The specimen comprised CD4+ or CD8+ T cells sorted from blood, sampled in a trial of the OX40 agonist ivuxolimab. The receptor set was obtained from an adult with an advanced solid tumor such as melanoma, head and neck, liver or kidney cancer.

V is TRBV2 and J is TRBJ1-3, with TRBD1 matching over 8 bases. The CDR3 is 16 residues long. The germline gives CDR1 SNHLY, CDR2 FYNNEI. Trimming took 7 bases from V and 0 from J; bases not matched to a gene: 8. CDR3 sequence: CASNLGQAFSGNTIYF. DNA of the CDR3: TGTGCCAGCAACTTGGGACAGGCCTTCTCTGGAAACACCATATATTTT.

The CDR3 DNA sequence: TGCGCCAGCAGCCAGGGAGGGGGCGGGCAGACCCAGTACTTC. Residues: CASSQGGGGQTQYF. V gene TRBV4-3 combines with J gene TRBJ2-5; D possibly uses TRBD1 or TRBD2 (7 bases each). V was pared by 3 bases and J by 6 bases, with 14 bases between. Germline V CDR1 and CDR2: LGHNA, YSLEER. The CDR3 has 14 amino acids.

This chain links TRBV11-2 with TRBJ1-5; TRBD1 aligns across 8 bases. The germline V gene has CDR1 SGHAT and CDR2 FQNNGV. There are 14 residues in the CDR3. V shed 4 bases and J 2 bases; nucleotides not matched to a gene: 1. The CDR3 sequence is CASSSGQGNQPQHF. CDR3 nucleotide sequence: TGTGCCAGCAGCTCGGGACAGGGCAATCAGCCCCAGCATTTT. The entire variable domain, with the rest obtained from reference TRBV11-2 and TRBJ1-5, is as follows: EAGVAQSPRYKIIEKRQSVAFWCNPISGHATLYWYQQILGQGPKLLIQFQNNGVVDDSQLPKDRFSAERLKGVDSTLKIQPAKLEDSAVYLCASSSGQGNQPQHFGDGTRLSIL.

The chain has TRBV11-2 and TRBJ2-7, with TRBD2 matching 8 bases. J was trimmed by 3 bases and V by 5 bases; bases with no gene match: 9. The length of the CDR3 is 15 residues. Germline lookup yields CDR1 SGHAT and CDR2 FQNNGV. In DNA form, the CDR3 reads TGTGCCAGCAGCCAAAATGCCGGGACTAGCTACGAGCAGTACTTC. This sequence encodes CASSQNAGTSYEQYF.

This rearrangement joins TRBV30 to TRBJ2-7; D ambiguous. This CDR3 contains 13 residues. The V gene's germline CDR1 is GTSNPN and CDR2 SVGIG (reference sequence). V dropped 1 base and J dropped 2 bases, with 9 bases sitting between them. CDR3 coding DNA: TGTGCCTGGAGTGGAAGCAGTCCCTACGAGCAGTACTTC. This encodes CAWSGSSPYEQYF. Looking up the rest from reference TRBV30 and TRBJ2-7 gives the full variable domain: SQTIHQWPATLVQPVGSPLSLECTVEGTSNPNLYWYRQAAGRGLQLLFYSVGIGQISSEVPQNLSASRPQDRQFILSSKKLLLSDSGFYLCAWSGSSPYEQYFGPGTRLTVT.

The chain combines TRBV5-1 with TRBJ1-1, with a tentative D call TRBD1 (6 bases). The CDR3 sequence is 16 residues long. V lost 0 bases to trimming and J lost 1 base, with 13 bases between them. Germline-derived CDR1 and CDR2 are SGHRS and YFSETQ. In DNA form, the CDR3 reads TGCGCCAGCAGCTTGGCCGGGGGGCAGGCGAACACTGAAGCTTTCTTT. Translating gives CASSLAGGQANTEAFF.

The CDR3 coding sequence is TGTGCCAGCAGCAAAGGGGAGGGGAGCTCCTACGAGCAGTACTTC. This translates into CASSKGEGSSYEQYF. The chain uses TRBV9 and TRBJ2-7, with 7 bases fitting TRBD2. The CDR3 covers 15 residues. The J segment lost 0 bases and the V segment lost 4 bases, leaving 7 bases of the junction unmatched. CDR1 SGDLS and CDR2 YYNGEE come from the germline V gene.

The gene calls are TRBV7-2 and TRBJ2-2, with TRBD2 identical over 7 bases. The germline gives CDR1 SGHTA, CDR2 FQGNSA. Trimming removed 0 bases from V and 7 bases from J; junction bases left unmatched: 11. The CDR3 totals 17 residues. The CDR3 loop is CASSLAFGGRLGGELFF. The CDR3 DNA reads TGTGCCAGCAGCTTAGCGTTCGGCGGGAGATTGGGCGGGGAGCTGTTTTTT. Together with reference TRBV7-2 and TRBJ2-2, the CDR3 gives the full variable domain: GAGVSQSPSNKVTEKGKDVELRCDPISGHTALYWYRQSLGQGLEFLIYFQGNSAPDKSGLPSDRFSAERTGGSVSTLTIQRTQQEDSAVYLCASSLAFGGRLGGELFFGEGSRLTVL.

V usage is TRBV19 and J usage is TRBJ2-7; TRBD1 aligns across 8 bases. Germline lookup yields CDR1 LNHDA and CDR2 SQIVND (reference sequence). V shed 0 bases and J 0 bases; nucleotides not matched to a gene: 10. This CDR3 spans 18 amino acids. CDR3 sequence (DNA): TGTGCCAGTAGTATAGATACCCCCGGGACAGGCACCTCCTACGAGCAGTACTTC. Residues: CASSIDTPGTGTSYEQYF.

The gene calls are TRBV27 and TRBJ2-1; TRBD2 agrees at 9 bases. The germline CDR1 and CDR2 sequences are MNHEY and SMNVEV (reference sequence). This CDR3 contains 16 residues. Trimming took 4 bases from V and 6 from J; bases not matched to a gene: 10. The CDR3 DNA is TGTGCCAGCAGTTCATACCCAATGGGACTAGCCAATGAGCAGTTCTTC. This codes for CASSSYPMGLANEQFF.

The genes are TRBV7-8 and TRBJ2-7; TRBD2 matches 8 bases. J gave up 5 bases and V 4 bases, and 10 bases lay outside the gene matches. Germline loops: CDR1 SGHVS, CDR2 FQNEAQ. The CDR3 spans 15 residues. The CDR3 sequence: CASSSPRAGDNEQYF. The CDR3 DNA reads TGTGCCAGCAGCTCCCCCCGAGCGGGAGACAACGAGCAGTACTTC.

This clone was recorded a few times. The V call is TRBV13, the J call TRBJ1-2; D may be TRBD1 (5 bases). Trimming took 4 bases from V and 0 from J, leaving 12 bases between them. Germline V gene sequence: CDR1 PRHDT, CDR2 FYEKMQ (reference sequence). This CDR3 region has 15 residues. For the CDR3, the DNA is TGTGCCAGCAGCTCCGTACAGGATACTAACTATGGCTACACCTTC. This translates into CASSSVQDTNYGYTF.

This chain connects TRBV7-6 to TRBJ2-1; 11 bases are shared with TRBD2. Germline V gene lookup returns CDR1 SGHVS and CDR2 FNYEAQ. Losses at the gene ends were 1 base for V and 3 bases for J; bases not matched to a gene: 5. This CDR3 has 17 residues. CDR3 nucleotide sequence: TGTGCCAGCAGCTTAGTATTCGGGACTAGCGGCTACAATGAGCAGTTCTTC. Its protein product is CASSLVFGTSGYNEQFF.

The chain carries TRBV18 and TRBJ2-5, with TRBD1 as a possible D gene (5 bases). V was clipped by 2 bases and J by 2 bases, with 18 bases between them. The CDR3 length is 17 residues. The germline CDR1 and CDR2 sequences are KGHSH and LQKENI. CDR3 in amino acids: CASSPVVFGQGQETQYF. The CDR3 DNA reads TGTGCCAGCTCACCAGTGGTCTTTGGTCAGGGACAAGAGACCCAGTACTTC.

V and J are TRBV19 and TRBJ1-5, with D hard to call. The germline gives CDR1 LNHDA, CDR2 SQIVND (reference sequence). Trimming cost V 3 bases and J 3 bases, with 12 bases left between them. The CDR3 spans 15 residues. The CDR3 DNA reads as TGTGCCAGTAGTATTTACGGTACATCCAATCAGCCCCAGCATTTT. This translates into CASSIYGTSNQPQHF.

For the CDR3, the DNA is TGTGCCAGCAGCTTAGGAGGGACAGGGTGGTATGAGCAGTTCTTC. It yields the protein CASSLGGTGWYEQFF. The rearrangement links TRBV7-8 to TRBJ2-1; 9 positions agree with TRBD1. This CDR3 is built from 15 residues. Germline lookup yields CDR1 SGHVS and CDR2 FQNEAQ. Unmatched junction bases numbered 6, after V lost 1 base and J lost 8 bases. Combining the CDR3 with reference TRBV7-8 and TRBJ2-1 gives the whole variable domain GAGVSQSPRYKVAKRGQDVALRCDPISGHVSLFWYQQALGQGPEFLTYFQNEAQLDKSGLPSDRFFAERPEGSVSTLKIQRTQQEDSAVYLCASSLGGTGWYEQFFGPGTRLTVL.

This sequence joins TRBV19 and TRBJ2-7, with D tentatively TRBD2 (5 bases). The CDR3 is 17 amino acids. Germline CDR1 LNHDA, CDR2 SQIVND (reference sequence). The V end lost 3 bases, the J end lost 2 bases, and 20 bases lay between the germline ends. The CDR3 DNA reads TGTGCCAGTAGTATTTCGACGGGATCGTCGAATACCTACGAGCAGTACTTC. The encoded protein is CASSISTGSSNTYEQYF. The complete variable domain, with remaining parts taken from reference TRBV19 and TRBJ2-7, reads DGGITQSPKYLFRKEGQNVTLSCEQNLNHDAMYWYRQDPGQGLRLIYYSQIVNDFQKGDIAEGYSVSREKKESFPLTVTSAQKNPTAFYLCASSISTGSSNTYEQYFGPGTRLTVT.

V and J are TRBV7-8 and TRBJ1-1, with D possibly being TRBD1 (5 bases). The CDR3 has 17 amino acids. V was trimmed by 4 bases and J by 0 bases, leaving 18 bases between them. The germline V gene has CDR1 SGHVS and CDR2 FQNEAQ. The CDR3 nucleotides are TGTGCCAGCAGCTCGGGGCCGGGGCAGGGTCTGAACACTGAAGCTTTCTTT. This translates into CASSSGPGQGLNTEAFF.

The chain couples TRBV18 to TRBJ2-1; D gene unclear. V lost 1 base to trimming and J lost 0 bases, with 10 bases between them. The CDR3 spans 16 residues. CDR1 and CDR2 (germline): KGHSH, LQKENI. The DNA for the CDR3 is TGTGCCAGCTCACCACTAGTATCCGTCTCCTACAATGAGCAGTTCTTC. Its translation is CASSPLVSVSYNEQFF.

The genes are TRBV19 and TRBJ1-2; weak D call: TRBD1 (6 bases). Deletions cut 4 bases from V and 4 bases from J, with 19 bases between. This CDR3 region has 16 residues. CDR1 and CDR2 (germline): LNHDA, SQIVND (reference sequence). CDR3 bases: TGTGCCAGTAGTACGGACAGTAGAACCGCGTTCTATGGCTACACCTTC. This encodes CASSTDSRTAFYGYTF.

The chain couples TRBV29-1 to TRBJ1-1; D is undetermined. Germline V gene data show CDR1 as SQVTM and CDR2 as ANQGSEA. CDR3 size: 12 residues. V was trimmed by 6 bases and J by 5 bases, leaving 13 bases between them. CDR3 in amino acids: CSVRTEGTEAFF. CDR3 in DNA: TGCAGCGTCCGTACAGAAGGAACTGAAGCTTTCTTT.

The CDR3 DNA sequence: TGTGCCAGCACCAAGGGGGACTACAATCAGCCCCAGCATTTT. Its translation is CASTKGDYNQPQHF. V is TRBV6-6 and J is TRBJ1-5, with D possibly being TRBD1 (6 bases). Germline CDR1 MNHNY, CDR2 SVGAGI (reference sequence). Trimming pared 7 bases from V and 3 bases from J, leaving 13 bases between. The CDR3 has 14 residues.